This TCR beta chain was obtained from a study of Graves' ophthalmopathy and Graves' hyperthyroidism. RNA transcripts served as template for amplifying TCR beta CDR3 sequences. HTBI primers served in a first-round RT-PCR, which a second-round multiplex PCR followed. TCRdb redid the calling of the multiplex PCR reads with MiXCR, one entry per CDR3 protein. The table records roughly 380,000 distinct CDR3 sequences, just over 15% of them present only once. The V and J ends lost 7 bases and 3 bases respectively, with 15 bases between them. Germline loops: CDR1 LNHDA, CDR2 SQIVND (reference sequence). The CDR3 contains 14 residues. Enrollment excluded any patients with other autoimmune diseases, uncontrolled infections, pregnancy or lactation. Each diagnosis was determined on the basis of clinical symptoms, serum thyroxine, TRAb, thyroid ultrasound and orbital computed tomography. From fresh peripheral blood, about 10 ml in volume, the PBMCs were obtained.

Findings and caveats of the study: Sensitivity reached roughly 88% and specificity over 65% for a 13-signature model separating ophthalmopathy from stable hyperthyroidism.

This clonotype was counted at least ten times. Its antigen is unidentified. The clonotype comes from a woman aged 18-29 years with stable Graves' hyperthyroidism. This chain connects TRBV19 to TRBJ1-1; maybe TRBD1 (6 bases). Specimen: peripheral blood. In DNA, the CDR3 is TGTGCCAGTACCCAAGGGGGGGGGGACACTGAAGCTTTCTTT. Its protein is CASTQGGGDTEAFF.